Listed below are T cell receptor beta chains from one sample, sequenced in a study of blood T cell repertoires in COVID-19. TCRdb's copy holds only in-frame clones and misses some; the assay was immunoSEQ multiplex PCR. The sample carries 100,000 to 150,000 clones, approximately 90% recorded once. Source material: peripheral blood. These receptors came from a human donor in a cohort sampled during active COVID-19. The CDR3 runs from the conserved cysteine through the conserved F or W. Each record gives: V gene, J gene, CDR3 protein.

>TRBV11-2|TRBJ2-7
CASSFVTSGSYEQYF
>TRBV5-6|TRBJ1-4
CASRTGTADNEKLFF
>TRBV5-6|TRBJ2-3
CASSPTRSTDTQYF
>TRBV19|TRBJ1-5
CASSIGQGVNQPQHF
>TRBV2|TRBJ2-5
CASRNPGTSGETQYF
>TRBV5-4|TRBJ2-7
CASSLDRGYEQYF
>TRBV7-2|TRBJ2-7
CASSLAGTDSYEQYF
>TRBV12-3/TRBV12-4|TRBJ2-3
CASSPTGRDTQYF
>TRBV6-5|TRBJ2-7
CASSRIAGGYEQYF
>TRBV25-1|TRBJ2-7
CASSEGAPGEQYF
>TRBV4-2|TRBJ2-6
CASSQGSTSGANVLTF
>TRBV4-2|TRBJ1-2
CASSPLLGTPYGYTF
>TRBV20-1|TRBJ1-4
CSASRDRDEKLFF
>TRBV14|TRBJ2-7
CASSPGSSYEQYF
>TRBV7-9|TRBJ1-1
CASSYDTRGTEAFF
>TRBV6-5|TRBJ2-2
CAIQSLALELFF
>TRBV2|TRBJ1-2
CASTMDRGGYGYTF
>TRBV5-6|TRBJ2-7
CASSIGTSFQEQYF
>TRBV5-6|TRBJ1-1
CASSIGVTEAFF
>TRBV5-1|TRBJ1-5
CASSPSPSGQQPQHF
>TRBV10-3|TRBJ2-7
CAISAGQPYEQYF
>TRBV23-1|TRBJ1-6
CASRSATGTRGYSPLHF
>TRBV5-1|TRBJ2-2
CASSLGGTARVYTGELFF
>TRBV10-2|TRBJ2-1
CASKGLAGNEQFF
>TRBV29-1|TRBJ1-1
CSVEGPVNTEAFF
>TRBV5-4|TRBJ2-7
CASSFRSLAGSGEQYF
>TRBV6-1|TRBJ1-6
CASSGPGGSYNSPLHF
>TRBV2|TRBJ1-3
CASNDGRRSGNTIYF
>TRBV5-1|TRBJ1-5
CASSFGPAGNQPQHF
>TRBV6-1|TRBJ2-1
CASSEASLLWQFF
>TRBV24-1|TRBJ2-1
CATSDPGLAGVIGSYNEQFF
>TRBV5-1|TRBJ1-4
CASSLIGTTNEKLFF
>TRBV10-3|TRBJ2-7
CAISGVWTRGSDEQYF
>TRBV28|TRBJ2-7
CASSRERLTSANEQYF
>TRBV5-6|TRBJ1-4
CASSSGVMGEKLFF
>TRBV18|TRBJ2-7
CASSPQGSEQYF